This TCR beta chain originates from a study of T cells in tuberculosis. Time point denoted: new active TB diagnosis, blood taken before or within 7 days of starting treatment. Included patients were adults of at least 18, HIV-seronegative, South African. A remark on this clone: The antigen is not known.

Study-level results: GMM-specific TCRs were nearer to active tuberculosis alpha repertoires, suggesting expansion. The TCR-beta difference was not significant; alpha differences partly reflected length.

The CDR3 sequence is 15 residues long. Germline V gene data show CDR1 as SGHRS and CDR2 as YFSETQ. V lost 4 bases to trimming and J lost 0 bases, with 12 bases between them. Profiling relied on immunoSEQ multiplex PCR, and the TCRdb table lists in-frame clones only, not all of them. The sample has more than 30,000 clones; around 94% are singletons. This chain links TRBV5-1 with TRBJ2-3; D is possibly TRBD2 (5 bases). The starting material was PBMCs, obtained at tuberculosis diagnosis. The sequence was obtained from an adult with tuberculosis. CDR3 in DNA: TGCGCCAGCAGCCTCGTCCCGGGGAGCACAGATACGCAGTATTTT. As protein: CASSLVPGSTDTQYF.